The entry that follows covers one TCR beta chain sequence. The sample originates from a study of blood T cell repertoires in COVID-19. Study details: Sample material is recorded as cDNA or gDNA derived from T cells, B-cell-depleted T cells, or PBMCs.

CDR1 and CDR2 from the germline V gene are MNHEY and SVGAGI. V lost 7 bases and J lost 5; bases outside the gene matches: 7. This CDR3 has 14 amino acids. TCRdb's table, derived via immunoSEQ multiplex PCR, lists solely in-frame clones and lacks some. Of approximately 180,000 clones in the sample, around 85% are singletons; the top ten hold roughly 18%. Input material: peripheral blood. The receptor comes from a person aged 65-85 years with COVID-19, enrolled during active disease. The chain joins TRBV6-5 to TRBJ1-1, with 10 positions matching TRBD1. DNA of the CDR3: TGTGCCAGCAAAAGACAGGGGGCATTTACTGAAGCTTTCTTT. It is translated as CASKRQGAFTEAFF.